This T cell receptor beta chain originates from a study of blood T cell repertoires in COVID-19. Study details: Acute-phase and convalescent COVID-19 samples originated in the United States, Italy and Spain. PBMCs, B-cell-depleted T cells, or T cells provided the cDNA or gDNA that made up the material.

In the original processing: Reference gene primer amplification in the assay estimated nucleated cell counts. Clones were read by immunoSEQ multiplex PCR, and TCRdb kept only the in-frame ones, dropping some. Clone size and V and J calls were adopted from that table, with D and trimming inferred from the DNA. Of more than 150,000 clones listed, about 88% are singletons. J gave up 2 bases and V 8 bases, and 15 bases lay outside the gene matches. The germline V gene encodes CDR1 MNHEY and CDR2 SMNVEV (reference sequence). The CDR3 sequence is 16 residues long. Sequencing was performed on peripheral blood. This clonotype was sampled from a man aged 65 to 79 with active or convalescent COVID-19. The chain recombines TRBV27 with TRBJ2-7, with 7 nucleotides matching TRBD1. The CDR3 here is CASRWGTDSNTYEQYF. The CDR3 DNA reads TGTGCCAGCCGCTGGGGGACAGACTCGAACACCTACGAGCAGTACTTC.